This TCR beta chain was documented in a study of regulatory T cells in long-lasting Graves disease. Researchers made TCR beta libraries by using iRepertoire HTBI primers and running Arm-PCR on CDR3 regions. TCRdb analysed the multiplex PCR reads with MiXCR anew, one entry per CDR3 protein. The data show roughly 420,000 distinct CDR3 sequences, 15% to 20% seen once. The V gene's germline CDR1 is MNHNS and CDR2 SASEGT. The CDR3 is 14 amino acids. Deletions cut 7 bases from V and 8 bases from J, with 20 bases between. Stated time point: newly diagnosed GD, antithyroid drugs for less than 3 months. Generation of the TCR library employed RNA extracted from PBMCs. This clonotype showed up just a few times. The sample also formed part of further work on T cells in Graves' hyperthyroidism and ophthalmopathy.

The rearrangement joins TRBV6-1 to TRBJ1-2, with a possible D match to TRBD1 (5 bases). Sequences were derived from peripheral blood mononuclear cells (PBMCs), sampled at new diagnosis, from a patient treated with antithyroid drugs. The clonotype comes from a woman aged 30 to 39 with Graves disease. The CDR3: CASTTTGGAEGYTF. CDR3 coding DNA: TGTGCCAGCACCACAACCGGGGGAGCTGAGGGCTACACCTTC.